The 32 T cell receptor beta chains in this list originate from one sample, sequenced in a study of beta chain features in type 1 diabetes. Study-wide findings and caveats: Shorter TCRB CDR3s, moderately but significantly so, marked every one of the four CD4+ subsets in Type 1 diabetes patients.

These receptors' antigens are unknown. Sequenced material consisted of expressed TCRB transcripts (all of the isolated RNA was reverse transcribed). The table came from immunoSEQ multiplex PCR; TCRdb's copy has only in-frame clones and leaves some out. The data show some 660,000 clones, over 12% seen once. Sequencing was performed on naive CD4+ T cells from blood. These receptors were taken from a young man with type 1 diabetes.

This clone was recorded a few times. The chain is built from TRBV5-4 and TRBJ2-1; D gene unclear. The V end was cut by 3 bases, the J end by 1 base, with 11 bases between. The germline V gene has CDR1 SGHNT and CDR2 YYREEE (reference sequence). The CDR3 has 15 residues. The chain's CDR3 is CASSSSYQSYNEQFF. CDR3 nucleotides: TGTGCCAGCAGCTCGAGCTACCAGTCCTACAATGAGCAGTTCTTC.

This sequence joins TRBV7-9 and TRBJ1-2, with 10 positions matching TRBD1. Germline-derived CDR1 and CDR2 are SEHNR and FQNEAQ (reference sequence). The ends lost 6 bases at V and 8 bases at J; junction bases unmatched: 9. CDR3 length equals 14 residues. The CDR3 sequence is CASSPRTGGDGYTF. The CDR3 region has the DNA TGTGCCAGCAGTCCTAGGACAGGGGGTGACGGCTACACCTTC. The full variable domain, in which reference TRBV7-9 and TRBJ1-2 provide the parts outside the CDR3, is DTGVSQNPRHKITKRGQNVTFRCDPISEHNRLYWYRQTLGQGPEFLTYFQNEAQLEKSRLLSDRFSAERPKGSFSTLEIQRTEQGDSAMYLCASSPRTGGDGYTFGSGTRLTVV.

This rearrangement joins TRBV4-3 to TRBJ2-3; D is ambiguous. Germline assignment: CDR1 LGHNA and CDR2 YSLEER. This CDR3 has 14 residues. The V and J ends lost 5 bases and 0 bases respectively, with 9 bases between them. CDR3 sequence reads: CASSSHPSTDTQYF. The DNA for the CDR3 is TGCGCCAGCAGCTCCCACCCGAGCACAGATACGCAGTATTTT.

J is TRBJ2-3 and V is TRBV7-2; D is ambiguous. The CDR3 is 14 amino acids. Per the germline V gene, CDR1 is SGHTA and CDR2 is FQGNSA. Trimming pared 5 bases from V and 2 bases from J, leaving 11 bases between. CDR3 bases: TGTGCCAGCAGCATAGTCCCACACACAGATACGCAGTATTTT. This gives the protein CASSIVPHTDTQYF.

In its sample, this clone was seen a few times. Other nucleotide sequences from this sample produce the same CDR3. The chain joins TRBV7-9 to TRBJ2-3; D is uncertain. Germline loops: CDR1 SEHNR, CDR2 FQNEAQ (reference sequence). The length of the CDR3 is 13 residues. Between the trimmed V and J ends, which lost 1 base and 3 bases, there was a span of 5 bases. CDR3 DNA sequence: TGTGCCAGCAGCTTAGGGTCAACAGATACGCAGTATTTT. Translated, it gives CASSLGSTDTQYF.

This clone was seen more than once but under ten times. The chain has TRBV25-1 and TRBJ1-2; the D is unclear. The CDR3 length is 13 residues. CDR1 MGHDK and CDR2 SYGVNS come from the germline V gene. Trimming took 6 bases from V and 0 from J, leaving 8 bases between them. The CDR3 DNA reads TGTGCCAGCAGCCCAGGAGCTAACTATGGCTACACCTTC. Translation gives CASSPGANYGYTF.

This chain connects TRBV6-6 to TRBJ2-5; the D gene could be TRBD1 or TRBD2 (5 bases each). The V end lost 6 bases, the J end lost 5 bases, and 16 bases lay between the germline ends. CDR3 length equals 14 residues. CDR1 and CDR2 from the germline V gene are MNHNY and SVGAGI (reference sequence). The CDR3 loop is CASRGPPSGETQYF. The CDR3 DNA sequence: TGTGCCAGCAGGGGACCACCCTCGGGGGAGACCCAGTACTTC.

The genes are TRBV2 and TRBJ2-3; maybe TRBD2 (6 bases). V was pared by 5 bases and J by 4 bases, with 16 bases between. Germline-derived CDR1 and CDR2 are SNHLY and FYNNEI. The CDR3 covers 15 residues. In DNA form, the CDR3 reads TGTGCCAGCAGTCGACTAGTCGGGATCGCAGATACGCAGTATTTT. This translates into CASSRLVGIADTQYF.

About this clone itself: The sample holds other DNA sequences that translate to the same CDR3. This sequence joins TRBV20-1 and TRBJ2-7, with TRBD2 matching 7 bases. After removal of 6 bases from V and 4 bases from J, the junction contained 3 bases not matched to a gene. CDR3 length: 11 residues. Germline CDR1 and CDR2: DFQATT and SNEGSKA (reference sequence). The CDR3 sequence: CSAGGGYEQYF. As DNA, the CDR3 is TGCAGTGCGGGGGGAGGGTACGAGCAGTACTTC.

This chain uses TRBV7-9 with TRBJ2-1, with TRBD2 as a possible D gene (6 bases). Germline assignment: CDR1 SEHNR and CDR2 FQNEAQ (reference sequence). With 5 bases removed from V and 7 bases from J, the gap between germline ends came to 12 bases. The CDR3 consists of 13 residues. CDR3 DNA sequence: TGTGCCAGCAGCACCACGGGGGTGAATGAGCAGTTCTTC. Translated: CASSTTGVNEQFF.

There are a few counts of this clone. The genes are TRBV7-2 and TRBJ2-3; tentatively, D is TRBD1 or TRBD2 (5 bases each). The CDR3 consists of 16 residues. The V end lost 1 base, the J end lost 0 bases, and 11 bases lay between the germline ends. Per the germline V gene, CDR1 is SGHTA and CDR2 is FQGNSA. CDR3 sequence (DNA): TGTGCCAGCAGCTTAGTTCCGGGACGGAGCACAGATACGCAGTATTTT. It translates to CASSLVPGRSTDTQYF.

This chain connects TRBV30 to TRBJ1-4; no clear D. The CDR3 is made up of 16 amino acids. CDR1 is GTSNPN, CDR2 SVGIG, per germline (reference sequence). V was cut by 2 bases and J by 6 bases, with 19 bases left in between. This CDR3 is CAWSPYEVVPDEKLFF. DNA for the CDR3: TGTGCCTGGAGTCCCTATGAGGTAGTCCCCGATGAAAAACTGTTTTTT.

In its sample, this clone was seen a few times. The chain uses TRBV7-2 and TRBJ1-6; weak D call: TRBD1 (5 bases). This CDR3 comprises 15 residues. CDR1 is SGHTA, CDR2 FQGNSA, per germline. V lost 5 bases, J lost 10 bases, and 18 bases lay in between. In DNA form, the CDR3 reads TGTGCCAGCAGCCCGCTGGGGGGGGGAACGTCACCCCTCCACTTT. This encodes CASSPLGGGTSPLHF.

V gene TRBV4-3 combines with J gene TRBJ2-7; D possibly corresponds to TRBD1 (6 bases). The CDR3 is 16 residues long. CDR1 and CDR2 from the germline V gene are LGHNA and YSLEER. Trimming removed 2 bases at V and 6 bases at J, with 20 bases between. CDR3 sequence reads: CASSQTILNRAGEQYF. As DNA, the CDR3 is TGCGCCAGCAGCCAAACAATCTTAAACAGGGCCGGCGAGCAGTACTTC.

The J gene is TRBJ1-2, the V gene TRBV7-2; D is uncertain. Germline CDR1 is SGHTA and CDR2 is FQGNSA. The V and J ends lost 1 base and 4 bases respectively, with 13 bases between them. The CDR3 covers 15 residues. CDR3 in amino acids: CASSLERQLAYGYTF. CDR3 nucleotides: TGTGCCAGCAGCTTAGAGCGGCAGCTCGCCTATGGCTACACCTTC.

This clone was detected a few times. The rearrangement joins TRBV5-4 to TRBJ1-3; no firm D call. Trimming removed 0 bases at V and 0 bases at J, with 7 bases between. Germline CDR1 SGHNT, CDR2 YYREEE (reference sequence). The CDR3 extends over 15 amino acids. The CDR3 sequence: CASSLDGSSGNTIYF. In DNA form, the CDR3 reads TGTGCCAGCAGCTTGGACGGGAGCTCTGGAAACACCATATATTTT.

This clone was counted between two and nine times. The chain links TRBV7-2 to TRBJ2-1; a possible D gene is TRBD2 (7 bases). The V gene lost 3 bases and the J gene lost 2 bases, with 8 bases spanning the gap. The V gene's germline CDR1 is SGHTA and CDR2 FQGNSA. CDR3 length: 14 residues. CDR3 region: CASSFGGPYNEQFF. The CDR3 coding sequence is TGTGCCAGCAGCTTCGGGGGGCCCTACAATGAGCAGTTCTTC.

The chain employs TRBV7-2 and TRBJ2-7, with TRBD2 matching over 12 bases. Germline V gene data show CDR1 as SGHTA and CDR2 as FQGNSA. Germline trimming cut 1 base from V and 7 bases from J; bases unmatched to any gene: 17. The CDR3 has 19 residues. Written as DNA, the CDR3 is TGTGCCAGCAGCTTAGGTGTTACTAGCGGGAGGTCCCGGGCACGTGAGCAGTACTTC. Its translation is CASSLGVTSGRSRAREQYF.

This clone has just a few counts. The chain carries TRBV7-2 and TRBJ2-7; the match to TRBD1 covers 7 bases. Looked up from germline, CDR1 is SGHTA and CDR2 is FQGNSA. The length of the CDR3 is 17 residues. J was trimmed by 5 bases and V by 1 base; bases with no gene match: 14. The CDR3 DNA follows: TGTGCCAGCAGCTTAGGGAATGATCTACAGGGGAAGGACGAGCAGTACTTC. As protein: CASSLGNDLQGKDEQYF.

This sequence joins TRBV5-1 and TRBJ2-3, with a weak D call TRBD1 (6 bases). This CDR3 contains 14 residues. The germline CDR1 and CDR2 sequences are SGHRS and YFSETQ. V gave up 0 bases and J gave up 7 bases, with 12 bases separating them. CDR3 in amino acids: CASSLGRGLNTQYF. CDR3 in DNA: TGCGCCAGCAGCTTGGGCAGGGGATTGAATACGCAGTATTTT. Variable domain in full (rest from reference TRBV5-1 and TRBJ2-3): KAGVTQTPRYLIKTRGQQVTLSCSPISGHRSVSWYQQTPGQGLQFLFEYFSETQRNKGNFPGRFSGRQFSNSRSEMNVSTLELGDSALYLCASSLGRGLNTQYFGPGTRLTVL.

The chain carries TRBV5-1 and TRBJ2-3; 7 bases line up with TRBD2. Per the germline V gene, CDR1 is SGHRS and CDR2 is YFSETQ. Germline trimming cut 4 bases from V and 0 bases from J; bases unmatched to any gene: 8. The CDR3 has 16 amino acids. CDR3 in amino acids: CASSPLASGSTDTQYF. CDR3 nucleotides: TGCGCCAGCAGCCCCCTGGCTAGCGGTAGCACAGATACGCAGTATTTT.

This clone has only a few counts. The chain recombines TRBV25-1 with TRBJ2-3; D not certain. The V end lost 3 bases, the J end lost 0 bases, and 10 bases lay between the germline ends. Per the germline V gene, CDR1 is MGHDK and CDR2 is SYGVNS. CDR3 length equals 15 residues. As DNA, the CDR3 is TGTGCCAGCAGTGATCGTGAATATAGCACAGATACGCAGTATTTT. Its translation is CASSDREYSTDTQYF.

This clone was observed a few times. This rearrangement joins TRBV7-2 to TRBJ2-7; unclear D gene. V was cut by 5 bases and J by 2 bases, with 10 bases left in between. There are 13 residues in the CDR3. Germline V gene lookup returns CDR1 SGHTA and CDR2 FQGNSA. CDR3 amino acids: CASSNGQAYEQYF. CDR3 DNA sequence: TGTGCCAGCAGCAACGGGCAGGCCTACGAGCAGTACTTC.

This clone was seen more than once but under ten times. This chain links TRBV30 with TRBJ1-4, with TRBD1 as a possible D gene (5 bases). This CDR3 contains 15 residues. Germline CDR1 is GTSNPN and CDR2 is SVGIG (reference sequence). Trimming removed 3 bases at V and 4 bases at J, with 15 bases between. The CDR3 DNA is TGTGCCTGGAGCTGGTGGGGGGAAAATAATGAAAAACTGTTTTTT. The encoded protein is CAWSWWGENNEKLFF.

V is TRBV7-2 and J is TRBJ2-6; TRBD1 might be the D (5 bases). The CDR3 is 16 amino acids. V was shortened by 8 bases and J by 0 bases, with 14 bases between the two germline ends. Looked up from germline, CDR1 is SGHTA and CDR2 is FQGNSA. The DNA for the CDR3 is TGTGCCAGCTCCTTTAACAGGAACTCTGGGGCCAACGTCCTGACTTTC. It translates to CASSFNRNSGANVLTF.

This clone turned up a few times. This chain connects TRBV9 to TRBJ2-1; D remains ambiguous. Germline lookup yields CDR1 SGDLS and CDR2 YYNGEE. V lost 2 bases and J lost 10, with 16 bases in between. This CDR3 comprises 14 residues. Written as DNA, the CDR3 is TGTGCCAGCAGCGTCGGGCCGGCATCAGGAGAGCAGTTCTTC. The encoded protein is CASSVGPASGEQFF.

The chain employs TRBV30 and TRBJ2-7; D is unclear. Germline values: CDR1 GTSNPN, CDR2 SVGIG (reference sequence). V lost 7 bases to trimming and J lost 6 bases, with 19 bases between them. This CDR3 contains 13 residues. This chain's CDR3 is CAFDNPGLGEQYF. The CDR3 DNA reads TGTGCCTTCGACAATCCCGGGTTGGGCGAGCAGTACTTC. Using reference TRBV30 and TRBJ2-7 for the parts outside the CDR3, the full variable domain is SQTIHQWPATLVQPVGSPLSLECTVEGTSNPNLYWYRQAAGRGLQLLFYSVGIGQISSEVPQNLSASRPQDRQFILSSKKLLLSDSGFYLCAFDNPGLGEQYFGPGTRLTVT.

This clone was detected a few times. V usage is TRBV2 and J usage is TRBJ2-2; D ambiguous. The CDR3 consists of 14 residues. Trimming pared 0 bases from V and 3 bases from J, leaving 5 bases between. Per the germline V gene, CDR1 is SNHLY and CDR2 is FYNNEI. The CDR3: CASSEALDTGELFF. CDR3 bases: TGTGCCAGCAGTGAAGCGCTAGACACCGGGGAGCTGTTTTTT. The full variable domain, with the rest looked up from reference TRBV2 and TRBJ2-2, is EPEVTQTPSHQVTQMGQEVILRCVPISNHLYFYWYRQILGQKVEFLVSFYNNEISEKSEIFDDQFSVERPDGSNFTLKIRSTKLEDSAMYFCASSEALDTGELFFGEGSRLTVL.

In this sample, this clone turned up a few times. This chain joins TRBV7-2 and TRBJ2-7; D is unclear. CDR1 SGHTA and CDR2 FQGNSA come from the germline V gene. CDR3 length: 10 residues. With 6 bases removed from V and 4 bases from J, the gap between germline ends came to 4 bases. The CDR3: CASRTYEQYF. DNA of the CDR3: TGTGCCAGCAGGACATACGAGCAGTACTTC.

The chain uses TRBV27 and TRBJ2-1, with TRBD2 matching over 9 bases. The CDR3 totals 16 residues. Trimming cost V 6 bases and J 7 bases; bases outside gene matches: 13. The germline V gene has CDR1 MNHEY and CDR2 SMNVEV (reference sequence). The CDR3 coding sequence is TGTGCCAGCAGCTTCACCAAGACTAGCGGTTGGAATGAGCAGTTCTTC. This gives the protein CASSFTKTSGWNEQFF.

J is TRBJ1-1 and V is TRBV4-1; a weak D match, TRBD1 (5 bases). V lost 0 bases and J lost 3, with 14 bases in between. Germline values: CDR1 MGHRA, CDR2 YSYEKL. The CDR3 consists of 16 residues. CDR3 DNA sequence: TGCGCCAGCAGCCAAGATCGGATGGGGGGGTACACTGAAGCTTTCTTT. This sequence encodes CASSQDRMGGYTEAFF.

This clone occurred a few times. The V and J genes are TRBV7-2 and TRBJ2-3; TRBD1 matches at 8 bases. Germline CDR1 SGHTA, CDR2 FQGNSA. The CDR3 is 15 amino acids. Unmatched junction bases numbered 6, after V lost 2 bases and J lost 5 bases. As DNA, the CDR3 is TGTGCCAGCAGCTTACCCCAGGGGGCCGGAGATACGCAGTATTTT. It codes for CASSLPQGAGDTQYF.